This note documents a single T cell receptor beta chain sequence. Some clones are missing from TCRdb's copy, which holds only in-frame ones; the method was immunoSEQ multiplex PCR. This table has under 200,000 clones, 70% to 90% appearing once. This record comes from a study of blood T cell repertoires in COVID-19. Across the whole study: Sources were T cells, B-cell-depleted T cells, or PBMCs; the material itself was cDNA or gDNA.

Germline assignment: CDR1 DFQATT and CDR2 SNEGSKA (reference sequence). The CDR3 totals 9 residues. J is TRBJ1-2 and V is TRBV20-1; a possible D gene is TRBD1 (5 bases). The receptor's source is a man between 65 and 80 years old with active or convalescent COVID-19. The sequenced material came from peripheral blood. The CDR3 DNA is TGCGGATTGCGGGACGGCTACACCTTC. Amino acids: CGLRDGYTF.